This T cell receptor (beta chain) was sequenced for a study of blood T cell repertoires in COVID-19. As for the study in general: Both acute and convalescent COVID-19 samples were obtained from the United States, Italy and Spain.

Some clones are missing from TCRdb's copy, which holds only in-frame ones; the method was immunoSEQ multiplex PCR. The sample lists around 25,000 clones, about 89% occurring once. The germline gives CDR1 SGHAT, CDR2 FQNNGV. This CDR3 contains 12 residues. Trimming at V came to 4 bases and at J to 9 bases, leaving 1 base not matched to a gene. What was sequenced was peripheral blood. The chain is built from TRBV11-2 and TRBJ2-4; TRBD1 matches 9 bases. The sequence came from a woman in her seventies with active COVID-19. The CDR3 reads CASSSTGGIQYF. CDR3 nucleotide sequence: TGTGCCAGCAGCTCGACAGGGGGCATTCAGTACTTC.